The present T cell receptor beta chain was sequenced within a study of blood T cell repertoires in COVID-19. Measured with immunoSEQ multiplex PCR; TCRdb has only the in-frame clones, and not every one. The sample yields some 40,000 clones, around 85% seen once. V was trimmed by 7 bases and J by 2 bases, leaving 14 bases between them. This CDR3 region has 13 residues. Germline-derived CDR1 and CDR2 are SQVTM and ANQGSEA. The V call is TRBV29-1, the J call TRBJ1-1; D is unclear. This receptor was obtained from a woman aged 80 or over with acute or convalescent COVID-19. The sequencing sample was made of peripheral blood. CDR3 nucleotides: TGCAGCGGGTCAGATTACTATAACACTGAAGCTTTCTTT. Translated: CSGSDYYNTEAFF.